This note documents a single T cell receptor (beta chain) sequence. Per the authors' pipeline: Nucleated cell counts were estimated from reference gene primer amplification. Assay used: immunoSEQ multiplex PCR; TCRdb lists only in-frame clones, some missing. V and J calls and clone size are those listed in that table; D and trimming were worked out from the DNA. The table shows 450,000 to 500,000 clones, with roughly 87% occurring only once. This specimen comes from a study of blood T cell repertoires in COVID-19. Participant ages covered about 18 to 95 years across about 22 US areas. Each recovered donor of Cohort 3 presented with two negative PCRs, clearance, or symptom resolution. The TCR sequence derives from a woman younger than 30 who had recovered from COVID-19. The specimen sequenced was PBMCs or T cells enriched from blood (not recorded which).

The CDR3 loop reads CASSLEATAREDTQYF. CDR3 nucleotides: TGCGCCAGCAGCTTGGAGGCCACCGCACGGGAAGATACGCAGTATTTT. V and J are TRBV5-1 and TRBJ2-3; D is possibly TRBD2 (5 bases). Trimming stripped 0 bases from V and 5 bases from J, with 16 bases between. This CDR3 comprises 16 residues. In germline, CDR1 is SGHRS, CDR2 YFSETQ.